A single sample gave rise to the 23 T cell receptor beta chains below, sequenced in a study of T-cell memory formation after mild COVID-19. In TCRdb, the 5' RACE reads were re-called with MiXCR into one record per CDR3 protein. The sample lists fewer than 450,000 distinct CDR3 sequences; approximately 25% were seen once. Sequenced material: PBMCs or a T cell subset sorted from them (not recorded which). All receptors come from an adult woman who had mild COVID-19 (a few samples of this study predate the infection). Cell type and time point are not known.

The CDR3 loop reads CASSRTGTREAFF. CDR3 bases: TGTGCCAGCAGCAGAACGGGGACCAGAGAAGCTTTCTTT. The chain links TRBV5-4 to TRBJ1-1; a possible D gene is TRBD1 (5 bases). The CDR3 has 13 amino acids. Germline-derived CDR1 and CDR2 are SGHNT and YYREEE (reference sequence). V was clipped by 4 bases and J by 8 bases, with 15 bases between them. The full variable domain, rest sourced from reference TRBV5-4 and TRBJ1-1, is ETGVTQSPTHLIKTRGQQVTLRCSSQSGHNTVSWYQQALGQGPQFIFQYYREEENGRGNFPPRFSGLQFPNYSSELNVNALELDDSALYLCASSRTGTREAFFGQGTRLTVV.

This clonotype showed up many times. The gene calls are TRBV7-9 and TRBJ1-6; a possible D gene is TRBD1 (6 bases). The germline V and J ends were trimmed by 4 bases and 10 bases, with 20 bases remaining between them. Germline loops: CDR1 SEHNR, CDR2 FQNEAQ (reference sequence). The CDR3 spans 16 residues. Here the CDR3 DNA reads TGTGCCAGCAGCTCCACCGGGACAACAGGGAACTCACCCCTCCACTTT. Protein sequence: CASSSTGTTGNSPLHF.

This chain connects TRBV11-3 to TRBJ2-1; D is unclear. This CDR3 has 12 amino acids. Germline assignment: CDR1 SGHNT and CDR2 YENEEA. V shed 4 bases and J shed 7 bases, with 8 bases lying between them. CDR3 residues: CASSSSLNEQFF. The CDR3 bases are TGTGCCAGCAGCTCGAGTCTTAATGAGCAGTTCTTC.

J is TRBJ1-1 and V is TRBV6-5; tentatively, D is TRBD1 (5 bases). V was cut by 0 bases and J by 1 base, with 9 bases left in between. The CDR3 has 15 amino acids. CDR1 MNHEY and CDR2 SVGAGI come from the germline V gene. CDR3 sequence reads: CASSYSHGANTEAFF. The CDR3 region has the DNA TGTGCCAGCAGTTACTCGCACGGGGCGAACACTGAAGCTTTCTTT.

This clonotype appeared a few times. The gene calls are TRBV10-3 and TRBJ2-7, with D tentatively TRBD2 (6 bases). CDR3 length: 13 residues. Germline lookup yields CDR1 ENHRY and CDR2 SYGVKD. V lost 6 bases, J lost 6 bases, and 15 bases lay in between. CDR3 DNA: TGTGCCATCAGATCGGGAGTACCCCCCGAGCAGTACTTC. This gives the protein CAIRSGVPPEQYF.

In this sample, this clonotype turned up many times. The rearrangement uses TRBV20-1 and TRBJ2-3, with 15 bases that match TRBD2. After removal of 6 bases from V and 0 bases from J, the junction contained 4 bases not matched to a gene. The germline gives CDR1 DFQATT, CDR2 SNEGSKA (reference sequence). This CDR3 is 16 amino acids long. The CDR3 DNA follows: TGCAGTGCGACGGGACTAGCGGGAGGAAGCACAGATACGCAGTATTTT. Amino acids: CSATGLAGGSTDTQYF.

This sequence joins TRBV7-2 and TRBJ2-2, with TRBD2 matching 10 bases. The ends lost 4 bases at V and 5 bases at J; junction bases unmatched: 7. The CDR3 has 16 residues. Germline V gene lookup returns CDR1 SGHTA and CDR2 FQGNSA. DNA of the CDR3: TGTGCCAGCAGCTCCTTAGCGGGAGGTTTTACCGGGGAGCTGTTTTTT. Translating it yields CASSSLAGGFTGELFF.

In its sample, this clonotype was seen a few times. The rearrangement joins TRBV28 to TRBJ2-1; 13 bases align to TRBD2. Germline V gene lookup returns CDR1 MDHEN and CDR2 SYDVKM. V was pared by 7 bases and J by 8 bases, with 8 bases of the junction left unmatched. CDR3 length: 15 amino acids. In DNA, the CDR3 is TGTGCCAGCACCATTGGACTAGCGGGAGTCCATGAGCAGTTCTTC. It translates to CASTIGLAGVHEQFF. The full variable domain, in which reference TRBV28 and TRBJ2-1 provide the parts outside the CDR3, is DVKVTQSSRYLVKRTGEKVFLECVQDMDHENMFWYRQDPGLGLRLIYFSYDVKMKEKGDIPEGYSVSREKKERFSLILESASTNQTSMYLCASTIGLAGVHEQFFGPGTRLTVL.

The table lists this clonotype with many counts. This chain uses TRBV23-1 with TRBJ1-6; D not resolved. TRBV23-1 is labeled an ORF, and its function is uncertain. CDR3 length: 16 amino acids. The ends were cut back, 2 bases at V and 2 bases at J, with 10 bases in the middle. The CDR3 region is CASSQMGSTYNSPLHF. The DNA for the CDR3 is TGCGCCAGCAGTCAAATGGGCTCGACCTATAATTCACCCCTCCACTTT.

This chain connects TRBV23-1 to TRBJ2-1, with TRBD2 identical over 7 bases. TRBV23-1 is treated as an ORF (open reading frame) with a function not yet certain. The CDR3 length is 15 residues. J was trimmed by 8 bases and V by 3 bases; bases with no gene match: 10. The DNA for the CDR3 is TGCGCCAGCAGTCAGGAGAGACTAGCTGTAGATGAGCAGTTCTTC. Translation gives CASSQERLAVDEQFF.

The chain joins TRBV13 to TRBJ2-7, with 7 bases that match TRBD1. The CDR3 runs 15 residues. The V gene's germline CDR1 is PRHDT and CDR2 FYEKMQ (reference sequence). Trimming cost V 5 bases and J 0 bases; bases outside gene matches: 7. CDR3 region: CASSPGTASSYEQYF. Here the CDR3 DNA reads TGTGCCAGCAGCCCCGGGACAGCTAGCTCCTACGAGCAGTACTTC.

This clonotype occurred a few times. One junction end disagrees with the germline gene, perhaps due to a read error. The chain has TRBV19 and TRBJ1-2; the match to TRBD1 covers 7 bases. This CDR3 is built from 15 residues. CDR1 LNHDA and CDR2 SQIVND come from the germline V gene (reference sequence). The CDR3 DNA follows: TGTGCCAGTAGTATAGACGGGACAGCTAATTATGGCTACACCTTC. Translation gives CASSIDGTANYGYTF.

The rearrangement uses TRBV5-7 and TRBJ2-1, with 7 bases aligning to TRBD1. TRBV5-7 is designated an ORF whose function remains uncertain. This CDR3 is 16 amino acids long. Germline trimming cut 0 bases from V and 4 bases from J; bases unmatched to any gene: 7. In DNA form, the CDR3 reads TGTGCCAGCAGCTTGGAGGGGGCCCATGATTACAATGAGCAGTTCTTC. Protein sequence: CASSLEGAHDYNEQFF.

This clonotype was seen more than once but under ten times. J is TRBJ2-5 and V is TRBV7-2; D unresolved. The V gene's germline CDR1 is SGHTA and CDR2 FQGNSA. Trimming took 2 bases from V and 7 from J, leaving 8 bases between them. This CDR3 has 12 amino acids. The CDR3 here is CASSLSFGTQYF. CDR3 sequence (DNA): TGTGCCAGCAGCTTAAGTTTTGGGACCCAGTACTTC.

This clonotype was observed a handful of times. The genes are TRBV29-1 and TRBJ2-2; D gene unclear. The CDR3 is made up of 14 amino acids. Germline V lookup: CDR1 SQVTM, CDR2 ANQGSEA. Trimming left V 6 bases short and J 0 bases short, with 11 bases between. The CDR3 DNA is TGCAGCGTCCTTCGGACCACGAACACCGGGGAGCTGTTTTTT. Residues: CSVLRTTNTGELFF.

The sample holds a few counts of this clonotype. CDR3 sequence reads: CASSHFRGMETQYF. The CDR3 coding sequence is TGTGCCAGTAGTCATTTCAGGGGGATGGAGACCCAGTACTTC. The V gene is TRBV19, the J gene TRBJ2-5; 7 nucleotides align to TRBD1. In germline, CDR1 is LNHDA, CDR2 SQIVND (reference sequence). The junction had 8 bases not matched to a gene; V was cut back by 5 bases and J by 5 bases. This CDR3 is built from 14 residues.

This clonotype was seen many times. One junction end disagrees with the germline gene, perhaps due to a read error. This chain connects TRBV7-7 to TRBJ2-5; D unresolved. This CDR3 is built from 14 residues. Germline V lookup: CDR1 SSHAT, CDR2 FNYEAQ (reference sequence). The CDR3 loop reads CASSLGGRQETQYF. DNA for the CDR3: TGTGCTAGCAGCTTAGGTGGCAGGCAAGAGACCCAGTACTTC. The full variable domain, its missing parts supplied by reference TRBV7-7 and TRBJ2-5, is GAGVSQSPRYKVTKRGQDVTLRCDPISSHATLYWYQQALGQGPEFLTYFNYEAQPDKSGLPSDRFSAERPEGSISTLTIQRTEQRDSAMYRCASSLGGRQETQYFGPGTRLLVL.

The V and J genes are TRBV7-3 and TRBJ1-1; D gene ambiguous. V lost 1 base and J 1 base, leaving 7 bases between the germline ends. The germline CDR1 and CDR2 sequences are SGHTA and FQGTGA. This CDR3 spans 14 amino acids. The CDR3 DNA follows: TGTGCCAGCAGCTTAATGGGAAAGAACACTGAAGCTTTCTTT. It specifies CASSLMGKNTEAFF.

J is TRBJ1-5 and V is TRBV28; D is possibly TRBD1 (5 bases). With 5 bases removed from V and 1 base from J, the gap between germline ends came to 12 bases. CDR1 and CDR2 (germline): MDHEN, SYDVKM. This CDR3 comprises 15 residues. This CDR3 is CASSPPRQSNQPQHF. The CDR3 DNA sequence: TGTGCCAGCAGTCCCCCCAGACAGAGCAATCAGCCCCAGCATTTT.

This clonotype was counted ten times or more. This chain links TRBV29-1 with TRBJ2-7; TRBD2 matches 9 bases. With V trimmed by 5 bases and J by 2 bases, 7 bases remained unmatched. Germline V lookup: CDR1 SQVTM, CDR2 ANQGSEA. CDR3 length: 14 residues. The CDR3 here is CSVWIAGATYEQYF. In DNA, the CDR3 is TGCAGCGTTTGGATAGCGGGAGCCACCTACGAGCAGTACTTC.

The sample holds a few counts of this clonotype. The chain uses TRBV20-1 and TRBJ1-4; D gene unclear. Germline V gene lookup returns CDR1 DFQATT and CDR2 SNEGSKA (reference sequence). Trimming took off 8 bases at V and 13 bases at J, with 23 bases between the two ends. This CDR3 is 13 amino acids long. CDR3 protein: CSSRMGNGAGLFF. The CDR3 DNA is TGCAGTTCCCGAATGGGGAATGGCGCGGGACTGTTTTTT.

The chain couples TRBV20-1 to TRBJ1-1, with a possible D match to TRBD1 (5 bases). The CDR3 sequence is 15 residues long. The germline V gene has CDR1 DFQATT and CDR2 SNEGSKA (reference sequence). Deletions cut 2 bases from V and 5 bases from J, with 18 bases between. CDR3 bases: TGCAGTGCTAGACCAGGGAAAGCGGGTTTAACTGAAGCTTTCTTT. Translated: CSARPGKAGLTEAFF.

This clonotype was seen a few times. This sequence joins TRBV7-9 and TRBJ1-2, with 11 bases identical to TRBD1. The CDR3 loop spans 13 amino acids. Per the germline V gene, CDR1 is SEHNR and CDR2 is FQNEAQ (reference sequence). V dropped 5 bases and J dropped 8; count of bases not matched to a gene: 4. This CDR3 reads CASSPDRGQGYTF. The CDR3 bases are TGTGCCAGCAGCCCGGACAGGGGGCAAGGCTACACCTTC. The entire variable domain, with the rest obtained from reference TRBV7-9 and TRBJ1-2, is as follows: DTGVSQNPRHKITKRGQNVTFRCDPISEHNRLYWYRQTLGQGPEFLTYFQNEAQLEKSRLLSDRFSAERPKGSFSTLEIQRTEQGDSAMYLCASSPDRGQGYTFGSGTRLTVV.